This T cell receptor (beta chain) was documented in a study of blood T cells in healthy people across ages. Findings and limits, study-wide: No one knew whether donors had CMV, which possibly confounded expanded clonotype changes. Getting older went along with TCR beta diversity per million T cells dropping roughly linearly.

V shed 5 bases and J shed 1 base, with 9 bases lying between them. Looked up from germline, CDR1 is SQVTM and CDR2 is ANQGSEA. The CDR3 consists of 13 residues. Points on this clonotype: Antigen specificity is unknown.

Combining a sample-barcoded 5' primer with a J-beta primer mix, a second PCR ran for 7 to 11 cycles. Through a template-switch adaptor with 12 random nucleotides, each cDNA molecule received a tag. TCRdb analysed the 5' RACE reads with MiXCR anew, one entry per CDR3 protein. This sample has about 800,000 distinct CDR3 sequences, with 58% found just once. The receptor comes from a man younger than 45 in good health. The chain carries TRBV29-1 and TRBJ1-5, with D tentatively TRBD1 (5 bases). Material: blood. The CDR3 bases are TGCAGCGTTCTTTCAGGGAGCAATCAGCCCCAGCATTTT. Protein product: CSVLSGSNQPQHF.